A single sample is the source of the 19 T cell receptor beta chains below, sequenced in a study of blood T cell repertoires in COVID-19. Libraries were prepared by immunoSEQ multiplex PCR; TCRdb keeps only in-frame clonotypes and omits some of them. Among hundreds of thousands of clones, approximately 81% were seen once, and the ten largest hold 2.5%. What was sequenced was PBMCs or T cells enriched from blood (not recorded which). The receptors originated from a woman aged 50 to 65 who had recovered from COVID-19.

The chain uses TRBV20-1 and TRBJ1-1; D call uncertain. The V end lost 3 bases, the J end lost 3 bases, and 8 bases lay between the germline ends. The germline gives CDR1 DFQATT, CDR2 SNEGSKA (reference sequence). The CDR3 totals 12 residues. The CDR3 loop reads CSASPRYTEAFF. CDR3 nucleotide sequence: TGCAGTGCTAGTCCCAGATACACTGAAGCTTTCTTT.

This sequence joins TRBV11-2 and TRBJ2-5; possibly TRBD1 for D (6 bases). This CDR3 contains 14 residues. The germline V gene has CDR1 SGHAT and CDR2 FQNNGV. V was shortened by 4 bases and J by 4 bases, with 13 bases between the two germline ends. CDR3 protein: CASSWGRASETQYF. CDR3 nucleotide sequence: TGTGCCAGCAGCTGGGGGCGGGCCTCAGAGACCCAGTACTTC. Combining the CDR3 with reference TRBV11-2 and TRBJ2-5 gives the whole variable domain EAGVAQSPRYKIIEKRQSVAFWCNPISGHATLYWYQQILGQGPKLLIQFQNNGVVDDSQLPKDRFSAERLKGVDSTLKIQPAKLEDSAVYLCASSWGRASETQYFGPGTRLLVL.

This clone was detected only once. The CDR3: CATSRDNRIAQPQHF. The DNA of the CDR3 is TGTGCCACCAGCAGAGATAACAGGATCGCTCAGCCCCAGCATTTT. This sequence joins TRBV15 and TRBJ1-5, with D possibly being TRBD1 (5 bases). This CDR3 comprises 15 residues. Trimming shortened V by 0 bases and J by 6 bases, and 12 bases separated the two germline ends. Per germline, CDR1 LNHNV and CDR2 YYDKDF (reference sequence).

The chain combines TRBV24-1 with TRBJ2-3; D remains ambiguous. In germline, CDR1 is KGHDR, CDR2 SFDVKD. The CDR3 contains 13 residues. Trimming pared 11 bases from V and 0 bases from J, leaving 11 bases between. This CDR3 is CASGDSSTDTQYF. The CDR3 coding sequence is TGTGCCAGCGGCGACTCTAGCACAGATACGCAGTATTTT.

V and J are TRBV14 and TRBJ1-4; 7 bases agree with TRBD1. V was pared by 0 bases and J by 6 bases, with 13 bases of the junction left unmatched. The V gene's germline CDR1 is SGHDN and CDR2 FVKESK. The CDR3 extends over 18 amino acids. CDR3 residues: CASSQDWSGGTPDEKLFF. CDR3 sequence (DNA): TGTGCCAGCAGCCAAGATTGGTCAGGGGGTACGCCTGATGAAAAACTGTTTTTT.

In this sample, this clone turned up once. The chain couples TRBV30 to TRBJ1-4; D is possibly TRBD1 (6 bases). CDR1 is GTSNPN, CDR2 SVGIG, per germline (reference sequence). The CDR3 consists of 13 residues. Trimming shortened V by 0 bases and J by 6 bases, and 8 bases separated the two germline ends. The CDR3 sequence: CAWSVGAYEKLFF. The CDR3, as DNA: TGTGCCTGGAGTGTGGGGGCGTATGAAAAACTGTTTTTT.

The V call is TRBV30, the J call TRBJ1-1, with a possible D match to TRBD1 (5 bases). The CDR3 spans 14 residues. The germline V gene has CDR1 GTSNPN and CDR2 SVGIG (reference sequence). V lost 0 bases and J lost 1, with 9 bases in between. CDR3 coding DNA: TGTGCCTGGAGTGTTCGGACACCGAACACTGAAGCTTTCTTT. Translating it yields CAWSVRTPNTEAFF.

The CDR3 DNA follows: TGTGCCAGCAGCAGCAAGGGGGCGGAGACCCAAGAGACCCAGTACTTC. It encodes CASSSKGAETQETQYF. The chain links TRBV21-1 to TRBJ2-5; the table's D call, TRBD1, was not checked against the DNA. TRBV21-1 is a known pseudogene. The CDR3 has 16 amino acids.

The gene calls are TRBV5-6 and TRBJ2-2; 10 positions match TRBD2. There are 15 residues in the CDR3. J gave up 6 bases and V 0 bases, and 2 bases lay outside the gene matches. Germline V gives CDR1 SGHDT, CDR2 YYEEEE. CDR3 coding DNA: TGTGCCAGCAGCTTGGCTAGCGGGAGCGCCGGGGAGCTGTTTTTT. Translated: CASSLASGSAGELFF.

This clone has only a few counts. The J gene is TRBJ1-5, the V gene TRBV5-1; 9 positions agree with TRBD1. This CDR3 has 17 residues. CDR1 and CDR2 (germline): SGHRS, YFSETQ. The trim removed 4 bases at V and 2 bases at J, leaving 10 bases unmatched. The CDR3 here is CASSPGTGIRGNQPQHF. Written as DNA, the CDR3 is TGCGCCAGCAGCCCCGGGACAGGGATACGGGGCAATCAGCCCCAGCATTTT.

The chain uses TRBV9 and TRBJ1-4; maybe TRBD1 (6 bases). This CDR3 is built from 15 residues. With 5 bases removed from V and 10 bases from J, the gap between germline ends came to 21 bases. Per the germline V gene, CDR1 is SGDLS and CDR2 is YYNGEE. As DNA, the CDR3 is TGTGCCAGCAGTCTAAGGGACGACCAGGGGAGAAAACTGTTTTTT. Translated: CASSLRDDQGRKLFF.

The chain uses TRBV19 and TRBJ1-2, with TRBD1 identical over 7 bases. Germline trimming cut 6 bases from V and 5 bases from J; bases unmatched to any gene: 18. The CDR3 loop spans 17 amino acids. Germline V gene sequence: CDR1 LNHDA, CDR2 SQIVND (reference sequence). This CDR3 reads CASRSTGTVLLGYGYTF. The CDR3 coding sequence is TGTGCCAGTAGGAGCACCGGGACAGTCCTCTTAGGGTATGGCTACACCTTC.

V and J are TRBV28 and TRBJ1-5; 9 nucleotides align to TRBD1. Trimming at V came to 4 bases and at J to 6 bases, leaving 7 bases not matched to a gene. The germline V gene has CDR1 MDHEN and CDR2 SYDVKM. This CDR3 is 15 amino acids long. The CDR3 DNA reads as TGTGCCAGCAGTTCTTACAGGGGGCGCATTCAGCCCCAGCATTTT. This gives the protein CASSSYRGRIQPQHF.

The chain uses TRBV9 and TRBJ2-4, with 9 bases matching TRBD1. CDR1 and CDR2 (germline): SGDLS, YYNGEE. The CDR3 is 17 residues long. V dropped 3 bases and J dropped 1; count of bases not matched to a gene: 8. CDR3 region: CASSEGTGSGAKNIQYF. The CDR3 region has the DNA TGTGCCAGCAGCGAGGGGACAGGGAGTGGGGCCAAAAACATTCAGTACTTC.

The rearrangement joins TRBV15 to TRBJ2-3, with D unresolved. Germline CDR1 is LNHNV and CDR2 is YYDKDF (reference sequence). The V gene lost 1 base and the J gene lost 1 base, with 9 bases spanning the gap. The CDR3 totals 15 residues. This CDR3 reads CATSRALVGTDTQYF. CDR3 sequence (DNA): TGTGCCACCAGCAGAGCGCTAGTTGGCACAGATACGCAGTATTTT. The complete variable domain, with remaining parts taken from reference TRBV15 and TRBJ2-3, reads DAMVIQNPRYQVTQFGKPVTLSCSQTLNHNVMYWYQQKSSQAPKLLFHYYDKDFNNEADTPDNFQSRRPNTSFCFLDIRSPGLGDTAMYLCATSRALVGTDTQYFGPGTRLTVL.

The rearrangement uses TRBV29-1 and TRBJ2-3; 8 bases are shared with TRBD2. With 5 bases clipped from V and 5 bases from J, the junction kept 9 bases outside the gene matches. From germline, CDR1 is SQVTM and CDR2 ANQGSEA. The CDR3 contains 14 residues. CDR3 in amino acids: CSVNYGRVGDTQYF. The CDR3, as DNA: TGCAGCGTTAACTACGGGAGGGTCGGAGATACGCAGTATTTT.

V gene TRBV4-1 combines with J gene TRBJ2-1; 8 nucleotides match TRBD2. The V gene's germline CDR1 is MGHRA and CDR2 YSYEKL. CDR3 length: 16 amino acids. V dropped 0 bases and J dropped 4; count of bases not matched to a gene: 5. The CDR3 is CASSQEWTSQYNEQFF. The CDR3 region has the DNA TGCGCCAGCAGCCAAGAATGGACTAGCCAATACAATGAGCAGTTCTTC.

The chain uses TRBV2 and TRBJ2-1; 7 nucleotides agree with TRBD2. V shed 5 bases and J 5 bases; nucleotides not matched to a gene: 9. Germline CDR1 and CDR2: SNHLY and FYNNEI. The CDR3 extends over 15 amino acids. CDR3 bases: TGTGCCAGCAGTTCAGAGGGAGGGCCCAACAATGAGCAGTTCTTC. Residues: CASSSEGGPNNEQFF. The full variable domain, its missing parts supplied by reference TRBV2 and TRBJ2-1, is EPEVTQTPSHQVTQMGQEVILRCVPISNHLYFYWYRQILGQKVEFLVSFYNNEISEKSEIFDDQFSVERPDGSNFTLKIRSTKLEDSAMYFCASSSEGGPNNEQFFGPGTRLTVL.

The chain uses TRBV12-5 and TRBJ1-5, with a tentative D call TRBD1 (5 bases). The germline V gene has CDR1 LGHNT and CDR2 FRNRAP. The V end lost 6 bases, the J end lost 5 bases, and 14 bases lay between the germline ends. The CDR3 is 14 residues long. The CDR3 sequence: CASGAGLVDQPQHF. Here the CDR3 DNA reads TGTGCTAGTGGAGCGGGACTCGTGGATCAGCCCCAGCATTTT.